What follows are 22 T cell receptor beta chains derived from one specimen sequenced in a study of low-dose radiotherapy and immunotherapy resistance in tumors. TRAV- and TRBV-specific primers were used for first-strand cDNA, which covered alpha and beta chains. The TCRs were subjected to amplification over approximately 20 PCR cycles employing a constant-region primer in conjunction with a V-primer adapter. Each CDR3 protein is one row after TCRdb ran MiXCR on the reads. Of 64,000 or so distinct CDR3 sequences in the sample, more than 25% were seen once. Noted time point: before trial treatment. The sample consisted of PBMCs, taken before treatment. The receptors come from a female donor with ovarian cancer.

The V call is TRBV6-2 or TRBV6-3, the J call TRBJ2-1; TRBD2 matches 10 bases. V was clipped by 4 bases and J by 7 bases; unmatched bases: 10. Germline V gene lookup returns CDR1 MNHEY and CDR2 SVGEGT. The CDR3 consists of 16 residues. CDR3 bases: TGTGCCAGCAGTTCTGGGACTAGCGAGGAAATAAATGAGCAGTTCTTC. It translates to CASSSGTSEEINEQFF.

Here the CDR3 DNA reads TGTGCCAGCAGTCCAGACGATAGCAATCAGCCCCAGCATTTT. Amino acids: CASSPDDSNQPQHF. The chain is built from TRBV6-4 and TRBJ1-5; D is unresolved. V lost 5 bases and J 0 bases, leaving 8 bases between the germline ends. Germline lookup yields CDR1 MRHNA and CDR2 SNTAGT. The CDR3 is 14 amino acids.

This clonotype has at least ten counts. The chain combines TRBV4-2 with TRBJ1-2; 7 positions agree with TRBD1. The CDR3 length is 14 residues. V lost 0 bases and J lost 2; bases outside the gene matches: 0. Germline V gene lookup returns CDR1 LGHNA and CDR2 YNFKEQ. The chain's CDR3 is CASSQDRGNYGYTF. The CDR3 nucleotides are TGTGCCAGCAGCCAAGACAGGGGGAACTATGGCTACACCTTC.

This clonotype was counted many times. The chain carries TRBV28 and TRBJ2-5; 7 bases agree with TRBD1. This CDR3 has 16 residues. Germline CDR1 reads MDHEN; CDR2 reads SYDVKM. With 7 bases clipped from V and 3 bases from J, the junction kept 14 bases outside the gene matches. The CDR3 protein is CASTPRQGRHEETQYF. In DNA form, the CDR3 reads TGTGCCAGCACCCCCCGACAGGGCCGACATGAAGAGACCCAGTACTTC.

The sample holds many counts of this clonotype. The chain is built from TRBV6-1 and TRBJ1-5, with TRBD1 matching over 9 bases. The CDR3 is made up of 16 amino acids. Germline V lookup: CDR1 MNHNS, CDR2 SASEGT. V was pared by 4 bases and J by 6 bases, with 10 bases of the junction left unmatched. The CDR3 nucleotides are TGTGCCAGCAGTGGAAGGGGACAGGGCGTCACTCAGCCCCAGCATTTT. Protein sequence: CASSGRGQGVTQPQHF.

This rearrangement joins TRBV4-1 to TRBJ2-7, with a weak D call TRBD1 (6 bases). Germline CDR1 reads MGHRA; CDR2 reads YSYEKL. V was trimmed by 0 bases and J by 1 base, leaving 13 bases between them. The CDR3 spans 16 residues. The CDR3 DNA sequence: TGCGCCAGCAGCCAAGAGGTCCCCAGGGGATCCTACGAGCAGTACTTC. It encodes CASSQEVPRGSYEQYF.

V is TRBV2 and J is TRBJ1-1; D unresolved. CDR3 length: 13 residues. V dropped 2 bases and J dropped 1 base, with 5 bases sitting between them. Germline V gene sequence: CDR1 SNHLY, CDR2 FYNNEI. The CDR3 spells CASSESGNTEAFF. The CDR3 DNA reads as TGTGCCAGCAGTGAATCGGGGAACACTGAAGCTTTCTTT.

The sample holds many counts of this clonotype. V is TRBV5-1 and J is TRBJ2-2; D gene ambiguous. Trimming took 0 bases from V and 0 from J, leaving 6 bases between them. Germline lookup yields CDR1 SGHRS and CDR2 YFSETQ. The CDR3 loop spans 15 amino acids. For the CDR3, the DNA is TGCGCCAGCAGCTTGGCAGAAGCGAACACCGGGGAGCTGTTTTTT. This sequence encodes CASSLAEANTGELFF.

This clonotype was counted between two and nine times. With only one base between it and a far larger clone, this is likely a read error. The genes are TRBV29-1 and TRBJ2-1; a weak D match, TRBD2 (8 bases). The CDR3 sequence is 15 residues long. Per the germline V gene, CDR1 is SQVTM and CDR2 is ANQGSEA. Deletions cut 6 bases from V and 10 bases from J, with 25 bases between. CDR3 DNA sequence: TGCAGCGTGCGGGACAGTAGCGGGATGGACTCCGAGCAGTTCTTC. This gives the protein CSVRDSSGMDSEQFF.

Worth noting for this clonotype: A far larger clone is one nucleotide away, so this likely arose from a read error. CDR3 DNA: TGTGCCAGCAGAAAAAGGACGGCGGCCTTACAGTACTTC. This codes for CASRKRTAALQYF. The V and J genes are TRBV5-6 and TRBJ2-7; D is unclear. The CDR3 is made up of 13 amino acids. V was trimmed by 5 bases and J by 10 bases, leaving 19 bases between them. Germline CDR1 and CDR2: SGHDT and YYEEEE.

This clonotype was seen at least ten times. The chain recombines TRBV20-1 with TRBJ2-3; 10 bases match TRBD2. With V trimmed by 5 bases and J by 9 bases, 11 bases remained unmatched. This CDR3 contains 14 residues. The germline V gene has CDR1 DFQATT and CDR2 SNEGSKA (reference sequence). The CDR3 DNA sequence: TGCAGTGCTGAAGCCGTTGCTAGCGGGGGAACGCAGTATTTT. Its translation is CSAEAVASGGTQYF.

This clonotype came up once. An end of the junction differs from the germline gene, which may be a read error. The CDR3 region is CASSSRSTGNYGYTF. The CDR3 DNA reads TGCGCCAGCAGCTCTAGGTCCACAGGGAACTATGGCTACACCTTC. The V gene is TRBV7-2, the J gene TRBJ1-2; D may be TRBD1 (6 bases). CDR1 and CDR2 (germline): SGHTA, FQGNSA. The CDR3 is 15 residues long.

The chain links TRBV28 to TRBJ1-2; TRBD1 is a possible D gene (6 bases). V was pared by 3 bases and J by 5 bases, with 13 bases between. Germline assignment: CDR1 MDHEN and CDR2 SYDVKM. The CDR3 totals 14 residues. CDR3 DNA: TGTGCCAGCAGTTTCCCCGGACAGACTTATGGCTACACCTTC. This sequence encodes CASSFPGQTYGYTF.

The rearrangement uses TRBV6-2 or TRBV6-3 and TRBJ1-4; unclear D gene. Trimming took off 6 bases at V and 10 bases at J, with 21 bases between the two ends. The germline CDR1 and CDR2 sequences are MNHEY and SVGEGT. The CDR3 extends over 15 amino acids. The CDR3 sequence is CASSDVGARWGKLFF. The CDR3 DNA sequence: TGTGCCAGCAGCGACGTCGGCGCTCGGTGGGGAAAACTGTTTTTT.

The sample holds many counts of this clonotype. The V gene is TRBV7-3, the J gene TRBJ2-6; D is undetermined. From germline, CDR1 is SGHTA and CDR2 FQGTGA. CDR3 length: 13 residues. Trimming took 4 bases from V and 5 from J, leaving 6 bases between them. The CDR3 coding sequence is TGTGCCAGCAGCTCGGGTTGGGCCAACGTCCTGACTTTC. The encoded protein is CASSSGWANVLTF.

This clonotype has a count of ten or more. This sequence joins TRBV5-1 and TRBJ1-6; the D is unclear. This CDR3 spans 15 amino acids. V lost 0 bases and J lost 3, with 7 bases in between. CDR1 SGHRS and CDR2 YFSETQ come from the germline V gene. CDR3 sequence: CASSLDFIYNSPLHF. CDR3 nucleotide sequence: TGCGCCAGCAGCTTGGACTTTATCTATAATTCACCCCTCCACTTT.

This clonotype has a count of ten or more. For the CDR3, the DNA is TGTGCCAGCAGCTTGGTAGATACGCAGTATTTT. It specifies CASSLVDTQYF. The J gene is TRBJ2-3, the V gene TRBV12-3 or TRBV12-4; D not resolved. This CDR3 comprises 11 residues. The V end lost 6 bases, the J end lost 5 bases, and 6 bases lay between the germline ends.

Details on this clonotype: This likely stems from a read error, as it lies one base from a far larger clone. The V gene is TRBV7-7, the J gene TRBJ2-1; TRBD2 is a possible D gene (6 bases). CDR1 and CDR2 from the germline V gene are SSHAT and FNYEAQ (reference sequence). The CDR3 runs to 14 residues. The CDR3 here is CACSKIGGVNEQFF. DNA for the CDR3: TGTGCCTGCAGCAAAATTGGAGGGGTGAATGAGCAGTTCTTC.

This clonotype was recorded many times. CDR3 nucleotide sequence: TGCAGTGCAAAGACAGGGGGCGCCTCCTATAATTCACCCCTCCACTTT. As protein: CSAKTGGASYNSPLHF. The chain uses TRBV20-1 and TRBJ1-6; 10 positions agree with TRBD1. Germline V CDR1 and CDR2: DFQATT, SNEGSKA (reference sequence). This CDR3 contains 16 residues. V lost 6 bases and J lost 0; bases outside the gene matches: 5.

This clonotype has a handful of counts. The rearrangement uses TRBV4-2 and TRBJ2-2; the D call may be TRBD1 or TRBD2 (5 bases each). Trimming cost V 8 bases and J 3 bases, with 13 bases left between them. This CDR3 has 14 amino acids. Germline CDR1 and CDR2: LGHNA and YNFKEQ. The CDR3 DNA reads as TGTGCCAGCGAGGGGACGTGGGACACCGGGGAGCTGTTTTTT. Amino acid sequence: CASEGTWDTGELFF.

Ten or more counts support this clonotype. The chain carries TRBV5-1 and TRBJ2-5; D is uncertain. Germline CDR1 is SGHRS and CDR2 is YFSETQ. This CDR3 has 15 amino acids. Between the trimmed V and J ends, which lost 0 bases and 5 bases, there was a span of 14 bases. The CDR3 sequence: CASSLDPRSGETQYF. The CDR3 coding sequence is TGCGCCAGCAGCTTGGACCCACGCTCCGGGGAGACCCAGTACTTC.

The DNA for the CDR3 is TGTGCCAGCAGCCGCGACAGGGGGCGTCGACAGCCCCAGCATTTT. It translates to CASSRDRGRRQPQHF. The gene calls are TRBV2 and TRBJ1-5; the match to TRBD1 covers 10 bases. CDR1 is SNHLY and CDR2 is FYNNEI in the germline V gene. Trimming cost V 6 bases and J 7 bases; bases outside gene matches: 9. The CDR3 is made up of 15 amino acids.